This T cell receptor (beta chain) was documented in a study of shared clonotypes between healthy human individuals (TCRdb year 2020). In the study overall: Three men and two women, aged 18 to 49 years, made up the cohort. To estimate repertoire size and how much clonotypes are shared between individuals, the study performed deep sequencing of blood TCR repertoires from roughly five healthy adults. Libraries were prepared and TCR repertoires were sequenced by different laboratories using diverse techniques, in order to increase sequencing depth and limit assay-specific biases. Each donor's leukapheresis produced roughly between roughly 0.85 and 9.5 billion PBMCs. Summary of the overall study and its limitations: Based on pairwise subsampling, the degree of clonotype sharing among donors was expected to be affected by sequencing depth. Because the study included only a small number of donors, the genetic and exposure-history diversity represented was limited. Sampling was restricted to blood, and TCR repertoires in tissue are likely to differ from TCR repertoires in blood.

Comments on this clone: Its antigen is currently not known. Per-base quality was not reported, and no clone a single base away is much larger than it.

Using the deep immunoSEQ assay, multiplex PCR amplified TCR CDR3 regions from genomic DNA. Extracted genomic DNA from each cell subset was spread evenly across all wells of several immunoSEQ 96-well plates, with each plate serving as a replicate. For unsorted PBMC, each replicate PCR was loaded with approximately 300 ng genomic DNA, equivalent to approximately 33,000 T cell genomes. Ten immunoSEQ deep assay plates were used to sequence the unsorted PBMC genomic DNA. Purified libraries were measured with a Qubit 3.0 fluorometer, size-checked on a Bioanalyzer 2100, and measured again with the KAPA Library Quantification kit. A separate single-read 150-cycle Illumina NextSeq 550 flow cell was used to sequence each immunoSEQ 96-well plate. In the original analysis: The immunoSEQ output contained only junctional sequences without quality scores, so filtering could not match that applied to full-length reads. Sequences were annotated with PyIR, a Python wrapper for IgBLAST v1.9, using IMGT germline references to assign V/J genes and CDR3. Any read was removed if the V/J assignment was weak (E-value above 1e-6), the CDR3 was missing, or the read contained stop codons, out-of-frame junctions, or ambiguous translated residues. V3J clonotypes were defined as sequences sharing the same inferred V gene, J gene, and CDR3 amino acid sequence. Percentage overlap between repertoires was calculated by dividing the number of shared unique clonotypes by the size of the smaller repertoire. Three approaches were used to assess repertoire richness: RTK rarefaction, the Chao1 estimator, and Recon v2.1 estimates of unobserved clonotypes. The source is immuneACCESS, and TCRdb retained only in-frame sequences with V and J called. Part of the clones is not carried over; for the studies checked, unresolved V genes explain less than half of this, and the remainder is unexplained. The V and J calls and clone size are taken from that table; D and trimming were inferred from the DNA. The sample profile shows fewer than 700,000 clones; around 76% of them were found once. The ten most abundant clones make up around 12% of the sample.

From the germline V gene, CDR1 is SGHVS and CDR2 is FNYEAQ. From the cysteine through the phenylalanine, the CDR3 covers 11 amino acids. Solely the CDR3 DNA is kept, with 33 bases framed from the first base. At the junction V is shortened by 8 bases and J by 9 bases, with 13 bases in between. Donors were healthy HIV-negative adults with no recently reported acute infections or vaccinations. Only Caucasian adults living in Nashville, Tennessee, USA were represented among the donors. For unsorted samples, tens of millions of PBMCs were counted and genomic DNA was extracted with the QIAamp DNA Blood Mini kit. Blood was collected by leukapheresis, and PBMCs were isolated by Ficoll-Histopaque density gradient centrifugation and then cryopreserved in liquid nitrogen vapor phase.

This TCR came from a woman in her 40s in good health. Some clones in this sample may be carry-over from other donors' samples. The source material was PBMCs. The receptor chain draws on TRBV7-6 and TRBJ2-5; the D gene is possibly TRBD2, with 5 bases matching. The nucleotides are TGTGCCAGCGGACTCGCTGGAGCCCAGTACTTC. This sequence encodes CASGLAGAQYF.